This T cell receptor beta chain was found in a study of shared T cell receptors in the human thymus. Here immunoSEQ multiplex PCR was the method, and the copy in TCRdb shows in-frame clones only, minus some. This sample carries 550,000 to 800,000 clones, 80% to 90% of them seen once, and the ten largest clones take roughly 0.01%. CDR1 and CDR2 from the germline V gene are LNHNV and YYDKDF (reference sequence). The junction had 10 bases not matched to a gene; V was cut back by 3 bases and J by 7 bases. This CDR3 is 16 amino acids long. The data were also submitted as part of a second study, on human thymus T cells. As that report states: The thymus was resected at corrective cardiac surgery. In thymic and blood repertoires alike, V and J usage looked biased. The related literature has documented a marked overlap of thymic repertoires among unrelated individuals.

The clonotype originates from a girl in the first two years of life with a congenital heart defect. The chain has TRBV15 and TRBJ2-1; TRBD1 aligns across 9 bases. Specimen: thymocytes. CDR3 DNA sequence: TGTGCCACCAGCAGGGAGGACAGGGGATATGGGAATGAGCAGTTCTTC. This encodes CATSREDRGYGNEQFF.